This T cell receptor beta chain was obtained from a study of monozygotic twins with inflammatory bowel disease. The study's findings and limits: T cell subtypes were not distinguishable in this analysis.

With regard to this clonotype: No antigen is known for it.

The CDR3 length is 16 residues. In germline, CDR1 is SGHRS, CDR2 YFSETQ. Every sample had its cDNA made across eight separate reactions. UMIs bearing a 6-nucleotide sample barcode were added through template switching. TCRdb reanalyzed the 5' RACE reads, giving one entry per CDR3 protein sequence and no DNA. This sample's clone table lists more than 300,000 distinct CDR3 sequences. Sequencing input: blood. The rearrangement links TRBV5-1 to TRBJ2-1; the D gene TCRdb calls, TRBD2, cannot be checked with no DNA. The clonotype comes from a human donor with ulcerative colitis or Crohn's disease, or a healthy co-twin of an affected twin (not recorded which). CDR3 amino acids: CASSRDLAGGYNEQFF.